These T cell receptor beta chains were read from a single sample in a study of chemoradiotherapy in HPV16-positive cancers. Clones were read by immunoSEQ multiplex PCR, and TCRdb kept only the in-frame ones, dropping some. The sample has about 11,000 clones, 75% seen once. The sample was collected from a patient who underwent chemoradiotherapy. Source of these receptors: a human donor with HPV-associated anogenital cancer. Both conserved end residues are part of each CDR3. Each record gives: clone size, V gene, D gene, J gene, CDR3 protein, CDR3 DNA. D genes are given only for firm matches. Only some rows state a clone size, as once, few, many or a class for expanded clones.

>NA|TRBV19|TRBD1|TRBJ1-5
CASSIADRGFQPQHF
TGTGCCAGTAGTATAGCAGACAGGGGTTTTCAGCCCCAGCATTTT
>NA|TRBV27|TRBD1|TRBJ2-2
CASSYQTGGTGELFF
TGTGCCAGCAGTTATCAGACAGGGGGGACCGGGGAGCTGTTTTTT
>NA|TRBV7-2|NA|TRBJ1-1
CASSFKTVNTEAFF
TGTGCCAGCAGCTTCAAAACAGTGAACACTGAAGCTTTCTTT
>NA|TRBV19|TRBD2|TRBJ2-1
CASKTQTSGMENEQFF
TGTGCCAGCAAGACACAGACTAGCGGGATGGAAAATGAGCAGTTCTTC
>NA|TRBV5-5|NA|TRBJ1-2
CASSLVGADGYTF
TGTGCCAGCAGCTTGGTAGGGGCGGATGGCTACACCTTC
>NA|TRBV6-1|NA|TRBJ1-5
CASSEGLGAHQPQHF
TGTGCCAGCAGTGAGGGTCTCGGGGCCCATCAGCCCCAGCATTTT
>once|TRBV2|NA|TRBJ2-3
CASSQGGAGTDTQYF
TGTGCCAGCAGCCAGGGGGGGGCGGGCACAGATACGCAGTATTTT
>NA|TRBV19|TRBD1|TRBJ1-1
CASTRDRGNTEAFF
TGTGCCAGTACCCGGGACAGGGGAAACACTGAAGCTTTCTTT
>NA|TRBV2|NA|TRBJ2-5
CASSGGTFQETQYF
TGTGCCAGCAGTGGGGGGACTTTCCAAGAGACCCAGTACTTC
>few|TRBV4-2|NA|TRBJ1-4
CASSQGERRVPNEKLFF
TGTGCCAGCAGCCAAGGGGAGAGGAGGGTACCTAATGAAAAACTGTTTTTT
>NA|TRBV6-1|TRBD1|TRBJ1-5
CASSEWGQSLYSNQPQHF
TGTGCCAGCAGTGAATGGGGACAGTCCCTTTATAGCAATCAGCCCCAGCATTTT
>few|TRBV28|TRBD1|TRBJ2-7
CASTPSGTGFLDYEQYF
TGTGCCAGCACCCCCAGTGGGACAGGGTTCTTAGACTACGAGCAGTACTTC
>NA|TRBV10-1|NA|TRBJ1-1
CASSAKTDTEAFF
TGCGCCAGCAGTGCCAAGACAGACACTGAAGCTTTCTTT
>NA|TRBV2|NA|TRBJ1-1
CASIDSSMNTEAFF
TGTGCCAGCATCGACAGTTCTATGAACACTGAAGCTTTCTTT
>NA|TRBV30|NA|TRBJ2-7
CAWSPGTQYEQYF
TGTGCCTGGAGTCCCGGGACCCAGTACGAGCAGTACTTC
>NA|TRBV9|NA|TRBJ2-3
CASSPEAPRTDTQYF
TGTGCCAGCAGCCCCGAGGCGCCGCGCACAGATACGCAGTATTTT
>NA|TRBV19|NA|TRBJ2-4
CASSPRLGESSLAKNIQYF
TGTGCCAGTAGTCCCCGGTTAGGGGAGAGTTCTCTAGCCAAAAACATTCAGTACTTC
>few|TRBV9|NA|TRBJ2-6
CASSVGVTGANVLTF
TGTGCCAGCAGCGTAGGGGTTACTGGGGCCAACGTCCTGACTTTC
>few|TRBV4-2|NA|TRBJ2-7
CASSQVFGHEQYF
TGTGCCAGCAGCCAAGTGTTTGGTCATGAGCAGTACTTC